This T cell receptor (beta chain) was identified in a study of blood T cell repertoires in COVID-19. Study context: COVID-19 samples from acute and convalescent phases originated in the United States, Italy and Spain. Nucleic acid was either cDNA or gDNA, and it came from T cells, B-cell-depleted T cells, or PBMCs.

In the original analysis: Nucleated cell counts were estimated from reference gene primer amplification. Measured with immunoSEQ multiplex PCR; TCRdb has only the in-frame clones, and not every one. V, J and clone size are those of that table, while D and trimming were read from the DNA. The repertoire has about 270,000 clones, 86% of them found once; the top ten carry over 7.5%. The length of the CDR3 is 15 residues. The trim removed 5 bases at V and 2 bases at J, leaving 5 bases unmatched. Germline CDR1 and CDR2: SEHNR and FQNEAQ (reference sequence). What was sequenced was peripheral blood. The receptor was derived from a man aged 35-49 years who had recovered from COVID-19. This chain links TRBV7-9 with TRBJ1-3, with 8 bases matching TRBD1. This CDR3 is CASSLPDRAGNTIYF. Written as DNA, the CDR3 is TGTGCCAGCAGCCTCCCGGACAGGGCTGGAAACACCATATATTTT.